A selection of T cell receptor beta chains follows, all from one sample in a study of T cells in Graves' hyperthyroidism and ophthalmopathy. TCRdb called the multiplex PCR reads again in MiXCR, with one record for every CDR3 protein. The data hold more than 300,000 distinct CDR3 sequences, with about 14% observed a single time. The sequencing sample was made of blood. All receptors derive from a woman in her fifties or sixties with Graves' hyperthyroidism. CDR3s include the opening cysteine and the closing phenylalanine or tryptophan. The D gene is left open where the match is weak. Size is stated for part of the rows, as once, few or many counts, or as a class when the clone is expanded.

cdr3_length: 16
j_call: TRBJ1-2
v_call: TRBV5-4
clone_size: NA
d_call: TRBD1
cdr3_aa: CASSLVGAGQSYGYTF
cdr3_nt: TGTGCCAGCAGCTTGGTGGGGGCGGGACAGAGCTATGGCTACACCTTC

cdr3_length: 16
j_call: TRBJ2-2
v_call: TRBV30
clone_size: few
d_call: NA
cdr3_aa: CAWSVSGSVNTGELFF
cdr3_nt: TGTGCCTGGAGTGTTTCGGGCAGTGTAAACACCGGGGAGCTGTTTTTT

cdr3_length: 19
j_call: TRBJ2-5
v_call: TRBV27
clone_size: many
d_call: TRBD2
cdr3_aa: CASSHLPGLAGKTGETQYF
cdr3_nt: TGTGCCAGCAGCCATTTACCGGGACTAGCGGGAAAAACGGGGGAGACCCAGTACTTC

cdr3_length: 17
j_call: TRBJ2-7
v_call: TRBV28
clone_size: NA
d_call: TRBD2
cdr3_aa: CASSPLRGREVSYEQYF
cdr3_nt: TGTGCCAGCAGTCCCCTTCGGGGGCGGGAGGTTTCCTACGAGCAGTACTTC

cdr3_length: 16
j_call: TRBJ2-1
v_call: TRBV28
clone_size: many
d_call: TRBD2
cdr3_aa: CASSSSSGTIYNEQFF
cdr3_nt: TGTGCCAGCAGTTCCTCTAGCGGGACTATCTACAATGAGCAGTTCTTC

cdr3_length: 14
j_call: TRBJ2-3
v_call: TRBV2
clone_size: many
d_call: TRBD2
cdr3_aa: CASSEAGGIDTQYF
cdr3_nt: TGTGCCAGCAGTGAAGCGGGAGGGATAGATACGCAGTATTTT

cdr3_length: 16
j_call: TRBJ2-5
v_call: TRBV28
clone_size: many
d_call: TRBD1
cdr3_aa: CASSLQTGKLQETQYF
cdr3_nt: TGTGCCAGCAGTTTACAGACAGGGAAACTCCAAGAGACCCAGTACTTC

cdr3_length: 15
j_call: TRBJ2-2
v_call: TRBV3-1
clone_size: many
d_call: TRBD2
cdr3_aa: CASSKSGLAVGELFF
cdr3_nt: TGTGCCAGCAGCAAGTCGGGACTAGCCGTCGGGGAGCTGTTTTTT

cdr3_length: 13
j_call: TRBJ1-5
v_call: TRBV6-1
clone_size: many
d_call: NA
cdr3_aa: CASSLHSNQPQHF
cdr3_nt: TGTGCCAGCAGTTTACATAGCAATCAGCCCCAGCATTTT

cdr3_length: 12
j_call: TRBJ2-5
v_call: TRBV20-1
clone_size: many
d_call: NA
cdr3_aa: CSAIGEEETQYF
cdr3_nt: TGCAGTGCTATAGGAGAGGAGGAGACCCAGTACTTC

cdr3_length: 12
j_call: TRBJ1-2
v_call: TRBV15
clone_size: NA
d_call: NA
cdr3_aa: CATKTGWSGYTF
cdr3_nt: TGTGCCACCAAAACAGGGTGGAGTGGCTACACCTTC

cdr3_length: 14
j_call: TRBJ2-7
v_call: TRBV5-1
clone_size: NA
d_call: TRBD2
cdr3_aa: CASSLGSGREEQYF
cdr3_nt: TGCGCCAGCAGCTTGGGTAGCGGGCGGGAGGAGCAGTACTTC

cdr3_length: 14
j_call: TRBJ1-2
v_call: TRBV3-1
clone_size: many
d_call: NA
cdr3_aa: CASSQDTGNYGYTF
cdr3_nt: TGTGCCAGCAGCCAAGATACAGGGAACTATGGCTACACCTTC

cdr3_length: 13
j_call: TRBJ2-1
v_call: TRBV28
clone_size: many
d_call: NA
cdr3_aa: CASSSPNYNEQFF
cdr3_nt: TGTGCCAGCAGTTCCCCTAATTACAATGAGCAGTTCTTC

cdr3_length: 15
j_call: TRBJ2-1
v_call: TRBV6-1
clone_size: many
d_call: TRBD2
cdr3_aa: CASSLTSGLYNEQFF
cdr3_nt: TGTGCCAGCAGTTTGACTAGCGGGCTTTACAATGAGCAGTTCTTC

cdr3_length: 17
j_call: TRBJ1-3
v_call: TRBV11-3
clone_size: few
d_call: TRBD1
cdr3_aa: CASSTRDRGHLGNTIYF
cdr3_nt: TGTGCCAGCAGCACCCGGGACAGGGGGCATCTTGGAAACACCATATATTTT

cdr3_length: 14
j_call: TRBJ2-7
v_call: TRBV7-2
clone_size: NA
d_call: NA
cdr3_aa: CASSPTGLAGEQYF
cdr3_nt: TGTGCCAGCAGCCCTACAGGGCTCGCGGGGGAGCAGTACTTC

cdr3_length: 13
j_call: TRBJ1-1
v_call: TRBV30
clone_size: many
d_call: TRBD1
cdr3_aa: CAWGTGESTEAFF
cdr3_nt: TGTGCCTGGGGGACAGGGGAGAGCACTGAAGCTTTCTTT

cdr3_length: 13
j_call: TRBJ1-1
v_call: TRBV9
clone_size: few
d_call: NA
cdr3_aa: CASSVDGASEAFF
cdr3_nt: TGTGCCAGCAGCGTAGATGGGGCATCGGAAGCTTTCTTT

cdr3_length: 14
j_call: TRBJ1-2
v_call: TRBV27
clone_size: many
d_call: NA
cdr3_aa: CASSSSTGNYGYTF
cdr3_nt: TGTGCCAGCAGTTCTTCTACAGGAAACTATGGCTACACCTTC

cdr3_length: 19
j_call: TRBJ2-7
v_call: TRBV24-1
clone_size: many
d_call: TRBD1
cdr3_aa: CATSEPGQGPPTPSYEQYF
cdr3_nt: TGTGCCACCAGTGAACCGGGACAGGGGCCCCCCACCCCTTCCTACGAGCAGTACTTC

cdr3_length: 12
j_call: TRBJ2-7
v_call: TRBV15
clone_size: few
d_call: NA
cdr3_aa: CATSRDAGEQYF
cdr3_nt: TGTGCCACCAGCAGAGACGCGGGAGAGCAGTACTTC

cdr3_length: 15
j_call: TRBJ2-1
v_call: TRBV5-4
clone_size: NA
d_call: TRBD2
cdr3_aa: CASSLAAGVSNEQFF
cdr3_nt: TGTGCCAGCAGCTTGGCGGCGGGAGTCTCCAATGAGCAGTTCTTC

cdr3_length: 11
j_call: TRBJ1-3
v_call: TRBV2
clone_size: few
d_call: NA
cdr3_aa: CASGSENTIYF
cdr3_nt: TGTGCCAGCGGAAGTGAAAACACCATATATTTT

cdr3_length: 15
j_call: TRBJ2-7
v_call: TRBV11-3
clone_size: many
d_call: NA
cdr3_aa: CASSLGGYSSYEQYF
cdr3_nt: TGTGCCAGCAGCTTAGGGGGCTATTCCTCCTACGAGCAGTACTTC

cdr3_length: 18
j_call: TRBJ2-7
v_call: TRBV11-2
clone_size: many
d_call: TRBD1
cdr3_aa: CASSRTGLSRSGSYEQYF
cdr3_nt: TGTGCCAGCAGCAGGACAGGGTTATCGCGTAGTGGCTCCTACGAGCAGTACTTC

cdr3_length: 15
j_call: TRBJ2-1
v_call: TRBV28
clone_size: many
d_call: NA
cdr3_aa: CASSIPGPGPNEQFF
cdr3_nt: TGTGCCAGCAGTATCCCCGGCCCAGGTCCCAATGAGCAGTTCTTC

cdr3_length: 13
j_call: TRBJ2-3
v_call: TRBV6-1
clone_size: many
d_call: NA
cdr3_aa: CASSGLLADTQYF
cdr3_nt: TGTGCCAGCAGTGGACTCCTCGCAGATACGCAGTATTTT

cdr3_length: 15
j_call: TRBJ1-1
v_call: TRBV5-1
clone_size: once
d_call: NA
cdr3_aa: CASSLVQATNTEAFF
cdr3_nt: TGCGCCAGCAGCTTGGTTCAGGCAACTAACACTGAAGCTTTCTTT

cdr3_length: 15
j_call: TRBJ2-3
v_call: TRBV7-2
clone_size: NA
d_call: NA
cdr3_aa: CASSSGQLESDTQYF
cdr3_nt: TGTGCCAGCAGCTCAGGACAGCTGGAGTCAGATACGCAGTATTTT

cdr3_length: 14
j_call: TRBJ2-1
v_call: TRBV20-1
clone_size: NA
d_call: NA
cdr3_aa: CSGGRGNSYNEQFF
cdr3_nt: TGCAGTGGTGGGCGCGGCAACTCCTACAATGAGCAGTTCTTC

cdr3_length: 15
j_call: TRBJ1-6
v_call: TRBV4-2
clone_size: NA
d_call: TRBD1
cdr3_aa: CASSLWGQGYSPLHF
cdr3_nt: TGTGCCAGCAGCCTCTGGGGACAGGGATATTCACCCCTCCACTTT

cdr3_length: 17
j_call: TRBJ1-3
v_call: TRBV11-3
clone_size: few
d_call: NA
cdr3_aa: CASSLWGLRFSGNTIYF
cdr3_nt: TGTGCCAGCAGCTTATGGGGACTACGGTTCTCTGGAAACACCATATATTTT

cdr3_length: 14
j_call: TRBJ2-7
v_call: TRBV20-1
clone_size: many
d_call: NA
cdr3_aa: CSAPRTLSSYEQYF
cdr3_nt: TGCAGTGCTCCCAGGACTCTCTCCTCCTACGAGCAGTACTTC

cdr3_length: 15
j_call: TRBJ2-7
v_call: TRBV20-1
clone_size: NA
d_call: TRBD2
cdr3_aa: CSARDQGGRAYEQYF
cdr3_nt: TGCAGTGCTAGAGATCAGGGCGGGAGGGCATACGAGCAGTACTTC

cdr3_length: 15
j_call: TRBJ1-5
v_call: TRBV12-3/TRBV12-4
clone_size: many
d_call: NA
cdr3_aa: CASSPGRYSNQPQHF
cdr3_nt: TGTGCCAGCAGTCCAGGGCGGTATAGCAATCAGCCCCAGCATTTT

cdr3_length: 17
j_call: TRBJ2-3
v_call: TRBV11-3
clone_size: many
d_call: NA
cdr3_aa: CASSQDRWEGATDTQYF
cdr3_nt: TGTGCCAGCAGCCAGGACAGGTGGGAGGGGGCGACGGATACGCAGTATTTT

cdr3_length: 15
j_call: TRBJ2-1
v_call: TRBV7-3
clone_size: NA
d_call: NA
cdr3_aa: CASSSTPRESDEQFF
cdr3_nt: TGTGCCAGCAGCTCAACGCCCAGGGAGAGCGATGAGCAGTTCTTC

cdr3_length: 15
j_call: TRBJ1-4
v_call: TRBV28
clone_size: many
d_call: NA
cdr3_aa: CASSPTGGGTEKLFF
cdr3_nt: TGTGCCAGCAGTCCTACAGGAGGGGGTACTGAAAAACTGTTTTTT

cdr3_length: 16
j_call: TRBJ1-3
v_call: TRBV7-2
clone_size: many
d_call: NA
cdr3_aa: CASSLAPGRAGNTIYF
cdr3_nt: TGTGCCAGCAGCTTAGCCCCAGGGCGCGCGGGAAACACCATATATTTT

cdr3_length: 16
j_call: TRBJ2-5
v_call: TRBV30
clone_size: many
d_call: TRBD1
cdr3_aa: CAWSVGQGAESETQYF
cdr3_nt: TGTGCCTGGAGCGTCGGACAGGGGGCTGAATCGGAGACCCAGTACTTC

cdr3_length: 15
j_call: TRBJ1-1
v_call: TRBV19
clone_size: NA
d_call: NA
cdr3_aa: CASSIAQPVNTEAFF
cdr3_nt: TGTGCCAGTAGTATTGCGCAGCCCGTGAACACTGAAGCTTTCTTT

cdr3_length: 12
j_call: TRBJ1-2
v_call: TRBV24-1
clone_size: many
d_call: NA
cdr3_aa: CATRDTNYGYTF
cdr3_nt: TGTGCCACCAGAGACACTAACTATGGCTACACCTTC

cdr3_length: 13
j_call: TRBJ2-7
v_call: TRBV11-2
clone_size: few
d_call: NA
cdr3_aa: CASSQALGYEQYF
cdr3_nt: TGCGCCAGCAGCCAAGCTTTGGGATACGAGCAGTACTTC

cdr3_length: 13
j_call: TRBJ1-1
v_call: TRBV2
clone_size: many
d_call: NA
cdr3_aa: CASSANSGTEAFF
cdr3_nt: TGTGCCAGCAGTGCCAACTCGGGGACTGAAGCTTTCTTT

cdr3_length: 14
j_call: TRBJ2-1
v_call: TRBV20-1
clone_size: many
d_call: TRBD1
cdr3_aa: CSSLGQPSYNEQFF
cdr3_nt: TGCAGTTCCTTGGGACAGCCTTCCTACAATGAGCAGTTCTTC

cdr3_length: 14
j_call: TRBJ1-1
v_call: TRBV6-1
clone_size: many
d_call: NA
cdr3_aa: CASSLLRHTYEAFF
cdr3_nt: TGTGCCAGCAGTCTCCTTCGACACACGTATGAAGCTTTCTTT

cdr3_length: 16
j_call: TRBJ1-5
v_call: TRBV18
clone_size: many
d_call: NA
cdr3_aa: CASSPADPEGHQPQHF
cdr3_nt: TGTGCCAGCTCACCAGCCGACCCCGAGGGTCATCAGCCCCAGCATTTT

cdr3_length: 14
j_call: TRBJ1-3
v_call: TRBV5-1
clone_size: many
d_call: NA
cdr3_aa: CASSSDRSGNTIYF
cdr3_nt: TGCGCCAGCAGCTCTGACAGGTCTGGAAACACCATATATTTT

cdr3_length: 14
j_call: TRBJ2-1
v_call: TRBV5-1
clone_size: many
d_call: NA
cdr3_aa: CASSRGGRGDEQFF
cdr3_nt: TGCGCCAGCAGCCGAGGGGGAAGGGGCGATGAGCAGTTCTTC

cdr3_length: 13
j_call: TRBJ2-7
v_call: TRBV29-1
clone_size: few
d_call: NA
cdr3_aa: CSVKGRHSYEQYF
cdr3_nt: TGCAGCGTTAAAGGCCGTCACTCCTACGAGCAGTACTTC

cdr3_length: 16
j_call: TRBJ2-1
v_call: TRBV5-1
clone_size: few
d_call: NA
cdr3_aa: CASSLGGTWRYNEQFF
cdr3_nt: TGCGCCAGCAGCTTGGGAGGGACTTGGAGATACAATGAGCAGTTCTTC

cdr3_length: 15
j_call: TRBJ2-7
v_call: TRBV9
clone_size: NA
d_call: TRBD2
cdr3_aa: CASSPLLAGFHEQYF
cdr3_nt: TGTGCCAGCAGCCCCCTCCTAGCGGGATTCCACGAGCAGTACTTC

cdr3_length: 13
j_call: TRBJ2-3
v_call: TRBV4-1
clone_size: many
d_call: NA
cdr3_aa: CASKPASTDTQYF
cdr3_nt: TGCGCCAGCAAGCCGGCGAGCACAGATACGCAGTATTTT

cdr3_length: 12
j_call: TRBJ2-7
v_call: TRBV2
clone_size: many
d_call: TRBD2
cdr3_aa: CASQPGGNEQYF
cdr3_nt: TGTGCCAGCCAACCGGGGGGAAACGAGCAGTACTTC

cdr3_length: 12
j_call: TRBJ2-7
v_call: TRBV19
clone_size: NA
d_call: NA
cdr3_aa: CASSIGESEQYF
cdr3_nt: TGTGCCAGTAGTATAGGAGAGAGCGAGCAGTACTTC

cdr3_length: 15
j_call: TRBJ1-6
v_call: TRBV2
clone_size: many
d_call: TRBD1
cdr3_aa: CASSELGQGNSPLHF
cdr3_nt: TGTGCCAGCAGTGAACTGGGACAGGGGAATTCACCCCTCCACTTT